The rows below give T cell receptor beta chains drawn from one sample of a study of cytomegalovirus exposure and HLA in healthy donors. Assay used: immunoSEQ multiplex PCR; TCRdb lists only in-frame clones, some missing. The sample records 150,000 to 200,000 clones, 60% to 80% being singletons. The sample was PBMCs. These receptor sequences come from a woman in her 40s in good health and CMV-seropositive. Each CDR3 is given with its conserved first and last residue. D genes are given only for firm matches. Clone size is not always given. Where it is, it says once, few, many or a class for expanded clones.

.	TRBJ2-1	.	TRBV6-4	CASSGIARGGSYNEQFF	TGTGCCAGCAGTGGTATCGCGAGGGGAGGTTCTTACAATGAGCAGTTCTTC
.	TRBJ2-7	.	TRBV12-1	CASSFGPLHGYEQYF	TGTGCCAGCAGCTTTGGGCCCCTACACGGGTACGAGCAGTACTTC
TRBD2	TRBJ2-5	.	TRBV5-1	CASRTGTSRVETQYF	TGCGCCAGCAGGACAGGGACTAGCCGGGTGGAGACCCAGTACTTC
TRBD2	TRBJ2-7	.	TRBV12-5	CASGSKMRGGYEQYF	TGTGCTAGTGGTTCCAAAATGCGGGGGGGCTACGAGCAGTACTTC
.	TRBJ2-3	.	TRBV7-2	CASSLAGGGGTDTQYF	TGTGCCAGCAGCTTAGCTGGGGGAGGGGGGACAGATACGCAGTATTTT
TRBD1	TRBJ2-1	.	TRBV4-1	CASSQGFPGQGYNEQFF	TGCGCCAGCAGCCAAGGCTTCCCCGGACAGGGATACAATGAGCAGTTCTTC
.	TRBJ2-2	.	TRBV7-3	CASSFSGLNTGELFF	TGTGCCAGCAGCTTCTCAGGGTTGAACACCGGGGAGCTGTTTTTT
.	TRBJ2-7	.	TRBV2	CASSVGTPPYEQYF	TGTGCCAGCAGTGTCGGGACTCCCCCGTACGAGCAGTACTTC
.	TRBJ1-5	.	TRBV4-1	CASSQVLQGDQPQHF	TGCGCCAGCAGCCAAGTTTTACAGGGAGATCAGCCCCAGCATTTT
.	TRBJ1-1	.	TRBV6-1	CASSEQGKVGTEAFF	TGTGCCAGCAGTGAACAGGGAAAGGTGGGAACTGAAGCTTTCTTT
TRBD1	TRBJ2-2	few	TRBV28	CASRSGTGRASGELFF	TGTGCCAGCCGATCCGGGACAGGGAGGGCGTCCGGGGAGCTGTTTTTT
.	TRBJ2-5	.	TRBV7-9	CASRSIETQYF	TGTGCCAGCAGGTCTATAGAGACCCAGTACTTC
.	TRBJ2-5	.	TRBV5-1	CASSSEWRSGTQYF	TGCGCCAGCAGCTCCGAGTGGAGGAGCGGGACCCAGTACTTC
.	TRBJ1-1	.	TRBV6-5	CASSYSRGGTEAFF	TGTGCCAGCAGTTACTCGAGGGGGGGGACTGAAGCTTTCTTT
TRBD2	TRBJ2-1	.	TRBV4-2	CASSQSLAGGYGGEQFF	TGTGCCAGCAGCCAAAGCCTAGCGGGAGGGTACGGCGGTGAGCAGTTCTTC
.	TRBJ2-2	once	TRBV28	CASSETRAPWELFF	TGTGCCAGCAGTGAGACTAGGGCTCCCTGGGAGCTGTTTTTT
.	TRBJ1-2	.	TRBV28	CASTPGYGDGYTF	TGTGCCAGCACCCCCGGGTATGGAGATGGCTACACCTTC
.	TRBJ2-3	.	TRBV7-9	CASSLGARTDTQYF	TGTGCCAGCAGCTTAGGGGCCCGCACAGATACGCAGTATTTT
TRBD2	TRBJ2-1	.	TRBV7-8	CASSLVREVAYNEQFF	TGTGCCAGCAGCTTAGTGCGGGAGGTAGCCTACAATGAGCAGTTCTTC
TRBD1	TRBJ1-1	.	TRBV7-2	CASSLALGAGGLFRKSQAFF	TGTGCCAGCAGCTTAGCGCTGGGGGCAGGGGGCCTGTTTCGAAAGAGTCAAGCTTTCTTT
TRBD2	TRBJ2-7	.	TRBV7-9	CASSLGTSGSYEQYF	TGTGCCAGCAGCTTAGGGACTAGCGGTTCCTACGAGCAGTACTTC
.	TRBJ2-3	.	TRBV19	CASSIRGDTQYF	TGTGCCAGTAGTATTAGGGGGGATACGCAGTATTTT
.	TRBJ2-2	.	TRBV11-2	CASSPGKRAHQNTGELFF	TGTGCCAGCAGCCCGGGCAAGAGGGCCCACCAGAACACCGGGGAGCTGTTTTTT
TRBD2	TRBJ2-1	.	TRBV5-1	CASSPGMGLADISYNEQFF	TGCGCCAGCAGCCCTGGGATGGGACTAGCGGATATATCCTACAATGAGCAGTTCTTC
TRBD1	TRBJ1-1	.	TRBV2	CASRPDRAMNTEAFF	TGTGCCAGCAGACCCGACAGGGCAATGAACACTGAAGCTTTCTTT
TRBD2	TRBJ2-5	.	TRBV18	CASSPGTSKETQYF	TGTGCCAGCTCACCAGGGACTAGCAAAGAGACCCAGTACTTC
TRBD1	TRBJ1-2	.	TRBV6-6	CATLRGQGAVGGYTF	TGTGCCACCCTCCGCGGACAGGGGGCTGTTGGTGGCTACACCTTC
TRBD1	TRBJ2-7	few	TRBV9	CASSVGQGAFDEQYF	TGTGCCAGCAGCGTAGGTCAGGGGGCGTTCGACGAGCAGTACTTC
.	TRBJ1-5	few	TRBV28	CASSGQSYSNQPQHF	TGTGCCAGCAGTGGGCAGAGTTATAGCAATCAGCCCCAGCATTTT
.	TRBJ2-2	.	TRBV7-2	CASSRLPRAAGELFF	TGTGCCAGCAGCCGTTTACCCAGGGCCGCCGGGGAGCTGTTTTTT
TRBD2	TRBJ2-1	.	TRBV29-1	CSVEGGSGLAGVRGQFF	TGCAGCGTTGAGGGGGGGTCTGGACTAGCGGGAGTGAGGGGGCAGTTCTTC
.	TRBJ2-2	.	TRBV4-3	CASSQDRFIVGNTGELFF	TGCGCCAGCAGCCAAGACCGGTTTATCGTCGGTAACACCGGGGAGCTGTTTTTT
TRBD2	TRBJ2-1	.	TRBV5-1	CASSLLAGAYNEQFF	TGCGCCAGCAGCTTGCTAGCGGGAGCCTACAATGAGCAGTTCTTC
.	TRBJ1-3	.	TRBV4-2	CASSQEWRVNTIYF	TGTGCCAGCAGCCAAGAGTGGAGGGTAAACACCATATATTTT
TRBD2	TRBJ2-5	few	TRBV28	CASSLVTSGQETQYF	TGTGCCAGCAGTTTAGTGACTAGCGGACAAGAGACCCAGTACTTC
TRBD2	TRBJ2-7	.	TRBV30	CAWSVPGPSGAGEQYF	TGTGCCTGGAGCGTTCCCGGTCCCAGCGGGGCGGGGGAGCAGTACTTC
.	TRBJ1-1	once	TRBV9	CASSASVAGGNTEAFF	TGTGCCAGCAGCGCCTCAGTGGCAGGAGGGAACACTGAAGCTTTCTTT
TRBD2	TRBJ2-7	.	TRBV6-5	CASSRGSYEQYF	TGTGCCAGCAGCCGCGGGAGCTACGAGCAGTACTTC
.	TRBJ2-7	.	TRBV6-4	CAGHPRESGYEQYF	TGTGCCGGACACCCCAGGGAATCGGGCTACGAGCAGTACTTC
.	TRBJ1-4	.	TRBV6-5	CASRKVAGNEKLFF	TGTGCCAGCCGGAAGGTTGCGGGTAATGAAAAACTGTTTTTT
.	TRBJ2-5	.	TRBV6-5	CASSYLSSQETQYF	TGTGCCAGCAGTTACCTGAGCTCCCAAGAGACCCAGTACTTC
.	TRBJ1-2	.	TRBV10-2	CAGGRGERNYGYTF	TGCGCGGGGGGGAGGGGGGAGCGAAACTATGGCTACACCTTC
TRBD2	TRBJ2-1	.	TRBV18	CASSPSGGAGGEQFF	TGTGCCAGCTCACCATCCGGGGGAGCGGGAGGTGAGCAGTTCTTC
.	TRBJ2-7	.	TRBV7-8	CASSHAGGYEQYF	TGTGCCAGCAGCCACGCCGGCGGCTACGAGCAGTACTTC
TRBD2	TRBJ2-1	.	TRBV11-3	CASSLGGGRASYNEQFF	TGTGCCAGCAGCCTGGGCGGCGGGAGGGCCTCCTACAATGAGCAGTTCTTC
.	TRBJ2-7	.	TRBV2	CASRKSTGCEQYF	TGTGCCAGCAGGAAATCGACAGGCTGCGAGCAGTACTTC
.	TRBJ1-1	.	TRBV9	CASSVTANTEAFF	TGTGCCAGCAGCGTAACAGCGAACACTGAAGCTTTCTTT
.	TRBJ2-7	.	TRBV2	CASSVRDEQYF	TGTGCCAGCAGTGTCAGGGACGAGCAGTACTTC
TRBD1	TRBJ1-3	.	TRBV28	CASVPGQGIGNTIYF	TGTGCCAGCGTACCCGGACAGGGGATTGGAAACACCATATATTTT
TRBD1	TRBJ2-3	.	TRBV7-2	CASSSRQGGTDTQYF	TGTGCCAGCAGCTCGAGACAGGGAGGCACAGATACGCAGTATTTT
TRBD2	TRBJ2-7	.	TRBV5-1	CASSSRGTSGPYEQYF	TGCGCCAGCAGCTCTCGTGGGACTAGCGGCCCCTACGAGCAGTACTTC
TRBD1	TRBJ1-1	.	TRBV19	CASSTDRETEAFF	TGTGCCAGTAGTACAGACAGGGAAACTGAAGCTTTCTTT